A selection of T cell receptor beta chains follows, all from one sample in a study of T cells in Graves' hyperthyroidism and ophthalmopathy. Each CDR3 protein gets one entry after TCRdb re-called the multiplex PCR reads with MiXCR. In the table there are a few hundred thousand distinct CDR3 sequences, approximately 17% of which are singletons. Input material: blood. The receptors shown here come from a man aged 18 to 30 with Graves' ophthalmopathy. CDR3s include the opening cysteine and the closing phenylalanine or tryptophan. Each record gives: D gene, V gene, J gene, clone size, CDR3 DNA, CDR3 protein. D genes are given only for firm matches. Some rows mark clone size as missing; the rest say once, few, many or name a class of expanded clone.

TRBD1	TRBV11-2	TRBJ1-2	many	TGTGCCAGCAGCCCTTCGACAGGGTTTGACTATGGCTACACCTTC	CASSPSTGFDYGYTF
NA	TRBV10-3	TRBJ1-3	many	TGTGCCATCGGTCTGGGCGGCAACACCATATATTTT	CAIGLGGNTIYF
NA	TRBV19	TRBJ1-5	few	TGTGCCAGTAGTATGGCCCCAACTCAGCCCCAGCATTTT	CASSMAPTQPQHF
NA	TRBV7-9	TRBJ1-2	NA	TGTGCCAGCAGCCAAGTTTTTGCACCCCAGGCGAACTATGGCTACACCTTC	CASSQVFAPQANYGYTF
TRBD1	TRBV27	TRBJ1-1	many	TGTGCCAGCAGTACTGGACAGGGCACTGAAGCTTTCTTT	CASSTGQGTEAFF
NA	TRBV7-9	TRBJ1-1	NA	TGTGCCAGCAGCCCTTCAGGGTTTGAAGCTTTCTTT	CASSPSGFEAFF
NA	TRBV13	TRBJ1-1	many	TGTGCCAGCAGCCTTCTGAGGGCCCTCACTGAAGCTTTCTTT	CASSLLRALTEAFF
NA	TRBV11-3	TRBJ1-3	many	TGTGCCAGCAGCCAGAATTCTGGAAACACCATATATTTT	CASSQNSGNTIYF
TRBD2	TRBV9	TRBJ2-3	many	TGTGCCAGCAGCCTCCTAGGACTAGCGGGACATCGCACAGATACGCAGTATTTT	CASSLLGLAGHRTDTQYF
TRBD1	TRBV24-1	TRBJ2-7	NA	TGTGCCACCAGTGGGGGACAGGGGGCCGACGAGCAGTACTTC	CATSGGQGADEQYF
TRBD1	TRBV28	TRBJ1-5	many	TGTGCCAGCAGAGACGAAGACAGGGGAATCGACCAGCCCCAGCATTTT	CASRDEDRGIDQPQHF
NA	TRBV5-5	TRBJ2-7	NA	TGTGCCAGCAGTTTAGAAGGGAACTCCTACGAGCAGTACTTC	CASSLEGNSYEQYF
TRBD1	TRBV3-1	TRBJ2-2	NA	TGTGCCAGCACCTCGACAGGGGGCACAACCGGGGAGCTGTTTTTT	CASTSTGGTTGELFF